This T cell receptor beta chain was sequenced during a study of PD-1 blockade in classical Hodgkin lymphoma. General study results and limits: Newly diagnosed patients were said to have less baseline TCR diversity than healthy donors did.

Clones were read by immunoSEQ multiplex PCR, and TCRdb kept only the in-frame ones, dropping some. Of 25,000 to 35,000 clones listed, approximately 89% are singletons. Worth noting for this clone: Its antigen is as yet unknown.

Time point of the sample: cycle 4 day 1 (C4D1), after 6 weeks of nivolumab. No patient escaped relapse after autologous stem cell transplantation, and brentuximab vedotin exposure varied. It was by magnetic negative selection that CD4+ T cells were purified from thawed PBMCs. Best responses were complete response, partial response or progressive disease. V was clipped by 3 bases and J by 4 bases; unmatched bases: 6. Germline V gene data show CDR1 as SGHNT and CDR2 as YENEEA. The CDR3 sequence is 15 residues long. The V and J genes are TRBV11-3 and TRBJ2-3; 8 bases line up with TRBD2. The clonotype was recovered from a human donor with classical Hodgkin lymphoma. The specimen comprised CD4+ T cells from blood, sampled before the fourth cycle of nivolumab. For the CDR3, the DNA is TGTGCCAGCAGCTTTCAAGCGGGAGTTCCAGATACGCAGTATTTT. It yields the protein CASSFQAGVPDTQYF.